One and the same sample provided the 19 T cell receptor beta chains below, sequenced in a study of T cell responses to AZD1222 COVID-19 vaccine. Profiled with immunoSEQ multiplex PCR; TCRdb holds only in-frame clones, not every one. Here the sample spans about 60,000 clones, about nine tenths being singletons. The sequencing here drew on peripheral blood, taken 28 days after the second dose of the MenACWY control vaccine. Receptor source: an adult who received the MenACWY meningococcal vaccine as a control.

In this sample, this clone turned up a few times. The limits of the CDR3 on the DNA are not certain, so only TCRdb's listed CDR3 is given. The CDR3: CASSPMTFGELFF. The chain uses TRBV12-3 or TRBV12-4 and TRBJ2-2; the table's D gene call, TRBD2, was not cross checked with the DNA. The CDR3 is 13 amino acids in total, end residues counted.

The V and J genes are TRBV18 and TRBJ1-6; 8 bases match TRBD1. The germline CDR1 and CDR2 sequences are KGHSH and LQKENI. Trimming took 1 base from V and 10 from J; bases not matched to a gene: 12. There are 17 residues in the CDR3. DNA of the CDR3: TGTGCCAGCTCACCACGCGACGGACAGGGATTTTTCTCACCCCTCCACTTT. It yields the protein CASSPRDGQGFFSPLHF. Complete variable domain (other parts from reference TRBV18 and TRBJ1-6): NAGVMQNPRHLVRRRGQEARLRCSPMKGHSHVYWYRQLPEEGLKFMVYLQKENIIDESGMPKERFSAEFPKEGPSILRIQQVVRGDSAAYFCASSPRDGQGFFSPLHFGNGTRLTVT.

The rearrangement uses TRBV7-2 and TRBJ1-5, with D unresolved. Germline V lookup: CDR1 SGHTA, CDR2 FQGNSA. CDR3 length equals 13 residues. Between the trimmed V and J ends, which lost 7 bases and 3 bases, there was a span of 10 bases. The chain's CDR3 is CASTPSTNQPQHF. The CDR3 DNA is TGTGCCAGCACCCCTTCGACCAATCAGCCCCAGCATTTT. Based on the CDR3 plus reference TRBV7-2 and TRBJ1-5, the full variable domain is GAGVSQSPSNKVTEKGKDVELRCDPISGHTALYWYRQSLGQGLEFLIYFQGNSAPDKSGLPSDRFSAERTGGSVSTLTIQRTQQEDSAVYLCASTPSTNQPQHFGDGTRLSIL.

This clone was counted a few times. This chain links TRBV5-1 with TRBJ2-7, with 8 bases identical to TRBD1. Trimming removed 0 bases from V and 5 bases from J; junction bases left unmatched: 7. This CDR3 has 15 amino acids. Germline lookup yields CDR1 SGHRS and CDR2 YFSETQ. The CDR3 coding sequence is TGCGCCAGCAGCTTGGGGGGGACAGGTTATGACGAGCAGTACTTC. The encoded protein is CASSLGGTGYDEQYF. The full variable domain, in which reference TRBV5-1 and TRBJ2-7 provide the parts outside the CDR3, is KAGVTQTPRYLIKTRGQQVTLSCSPISGHRSVSWYQQTPGQGLQFLFEYFSETQRNKGNFPGRFSGRQFSNSRSEMNVSTLELGDSALYLCASSLGGTGYDEQYFGPGTRLTVT.

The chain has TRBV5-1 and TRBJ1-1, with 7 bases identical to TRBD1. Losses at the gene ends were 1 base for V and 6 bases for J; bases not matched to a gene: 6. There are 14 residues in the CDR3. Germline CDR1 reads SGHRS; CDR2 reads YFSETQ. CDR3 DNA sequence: TGCGCCAGCAGCTTGACAGGGGCCCGACCTGAAGCTTTCTTT. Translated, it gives CASSLTGARPEAFF.

DNA for the CDR3: TGTGCCATCAGTGCCGGAAATGAGCAGTTCTTC. Translation: CAISAGNEQFF. This chain uses TRBV10-3 with TRBJ2-1; D not resolved. CDR1 and CDR2 (germline): ENHRY, SYGVKD. Trimming stripped 4 bases from V and 7 bases from J, with 5 bases between. This CDR3 region has 11 residues.

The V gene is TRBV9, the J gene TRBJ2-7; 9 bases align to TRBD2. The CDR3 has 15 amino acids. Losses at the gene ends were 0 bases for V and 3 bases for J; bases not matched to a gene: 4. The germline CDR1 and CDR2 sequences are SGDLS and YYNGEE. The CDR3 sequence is CASSVGGRGRYEQYF. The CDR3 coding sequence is TGTGCCAGCAGCGTAGGCGGGAGGGGACGCTACGAGCAGTACTTC.

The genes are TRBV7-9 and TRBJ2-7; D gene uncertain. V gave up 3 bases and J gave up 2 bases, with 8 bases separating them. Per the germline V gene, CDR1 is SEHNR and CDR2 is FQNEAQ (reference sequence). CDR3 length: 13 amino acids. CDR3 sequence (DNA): TGTGCCAGCAGCTTCGGAGATGCCTACGAGCAGTACTTC. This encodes CASSFGDAYEQYF.

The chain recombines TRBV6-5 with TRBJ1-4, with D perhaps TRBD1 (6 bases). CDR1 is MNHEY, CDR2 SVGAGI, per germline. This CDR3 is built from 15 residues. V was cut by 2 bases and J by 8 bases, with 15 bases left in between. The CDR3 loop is CASSYGGGGSEKLFF. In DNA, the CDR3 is TGTGCCAGCAGTTACGGGGGAGGGGGTAGCGAAAAACTGTTTTTT.

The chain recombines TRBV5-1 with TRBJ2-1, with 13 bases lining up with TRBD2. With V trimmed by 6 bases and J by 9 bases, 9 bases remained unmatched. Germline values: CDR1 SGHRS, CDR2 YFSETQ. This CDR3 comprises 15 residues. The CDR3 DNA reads TGCGCCAGCAACAAGCGACTAGCGGGAGGAGGTGAGCAGTTCTTC. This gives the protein CASNKRLAGGGEQFF.

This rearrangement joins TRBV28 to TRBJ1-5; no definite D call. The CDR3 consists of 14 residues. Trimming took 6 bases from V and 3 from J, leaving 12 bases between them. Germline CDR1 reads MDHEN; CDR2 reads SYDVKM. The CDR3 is CASSPGGFNQPQHF. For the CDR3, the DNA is TGTGCCAGCAGCCCGGGCGGTTTCAATCAGCCCCAGCATTTT.

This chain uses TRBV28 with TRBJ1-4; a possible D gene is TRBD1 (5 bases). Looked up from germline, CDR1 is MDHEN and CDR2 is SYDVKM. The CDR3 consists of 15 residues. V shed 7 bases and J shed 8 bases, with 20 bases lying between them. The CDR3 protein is CASTTTGTDTEKLFF. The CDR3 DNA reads TGTGCCAGCACCACTACCGGGACGGACACCGAAAAACTGTTTTTT.

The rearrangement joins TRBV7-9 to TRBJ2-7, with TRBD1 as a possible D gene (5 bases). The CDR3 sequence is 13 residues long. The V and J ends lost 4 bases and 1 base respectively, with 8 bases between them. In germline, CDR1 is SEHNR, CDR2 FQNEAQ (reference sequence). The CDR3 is CASSSDSSYEQYF. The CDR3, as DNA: TGTGCCAGCAGCTCCGACAGTTCCTACGAGCAGTACTTC.

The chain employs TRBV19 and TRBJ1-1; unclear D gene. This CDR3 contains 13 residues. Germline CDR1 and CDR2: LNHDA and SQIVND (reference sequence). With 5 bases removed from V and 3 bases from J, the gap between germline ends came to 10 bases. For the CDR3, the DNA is TGTGCCAGTAGTCTCGTAAAGGACACTGAAGCTTTCTTT. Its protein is CASSLVKDTEAFF.

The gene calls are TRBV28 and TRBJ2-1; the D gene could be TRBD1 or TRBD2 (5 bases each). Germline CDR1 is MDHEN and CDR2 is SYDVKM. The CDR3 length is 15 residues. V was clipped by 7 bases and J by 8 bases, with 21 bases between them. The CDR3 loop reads CASNAPGALGHEQFF. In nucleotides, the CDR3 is TGTGCCAGCAATGCCCCCGGGGCCTTAGGACATGAGCAGTTCTTC.

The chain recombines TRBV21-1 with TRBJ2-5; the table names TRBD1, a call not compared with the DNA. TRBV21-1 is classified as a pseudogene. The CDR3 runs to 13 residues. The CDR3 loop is CAGTQGGAETQYF. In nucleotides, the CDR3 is TGTGCCGGGACTCAAGGGGGCGCAGAGACCCAGTACTTC.

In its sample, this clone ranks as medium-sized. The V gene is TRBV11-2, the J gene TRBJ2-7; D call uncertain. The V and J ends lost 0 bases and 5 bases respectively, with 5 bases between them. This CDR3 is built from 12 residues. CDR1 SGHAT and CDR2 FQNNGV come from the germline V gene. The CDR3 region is CASSLDWDEQYF. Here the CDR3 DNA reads TGTGCCAGCAGCTTAGATTGGGACGAGCAGTACTTC.

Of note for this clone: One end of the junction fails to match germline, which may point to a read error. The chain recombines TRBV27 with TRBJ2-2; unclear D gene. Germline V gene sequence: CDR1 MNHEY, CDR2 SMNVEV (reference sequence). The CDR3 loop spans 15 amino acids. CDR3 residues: CASSFNLGNSGELFF. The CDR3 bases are TGTGCCAGCAGTTTTAATTTAGGGAACAGCGGGGAGCTGTTTTTT.

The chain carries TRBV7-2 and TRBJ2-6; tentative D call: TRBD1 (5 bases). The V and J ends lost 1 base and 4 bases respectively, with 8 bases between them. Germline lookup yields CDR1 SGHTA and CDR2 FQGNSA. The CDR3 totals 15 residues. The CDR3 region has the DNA TGTGCCAGCAGCTTAGGACAGCCCGGGGCCAACGTCCTGACTTTC. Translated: CASSLGQPGANVLTF.